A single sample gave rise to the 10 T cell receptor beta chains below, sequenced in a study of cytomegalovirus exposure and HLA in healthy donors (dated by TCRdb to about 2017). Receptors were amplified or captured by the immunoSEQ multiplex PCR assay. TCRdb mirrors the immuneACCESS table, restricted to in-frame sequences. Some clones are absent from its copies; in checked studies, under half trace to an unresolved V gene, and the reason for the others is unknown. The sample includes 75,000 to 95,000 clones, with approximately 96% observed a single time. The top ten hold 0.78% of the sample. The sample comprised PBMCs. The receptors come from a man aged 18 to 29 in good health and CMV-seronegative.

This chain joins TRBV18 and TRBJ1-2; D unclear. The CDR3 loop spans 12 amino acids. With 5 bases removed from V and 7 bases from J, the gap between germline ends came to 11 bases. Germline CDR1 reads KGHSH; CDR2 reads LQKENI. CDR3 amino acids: CASSTSGVGYTF. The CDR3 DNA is TGTGCCAGCTCAACCTCCGGGGTTGGCTACACCTTC.

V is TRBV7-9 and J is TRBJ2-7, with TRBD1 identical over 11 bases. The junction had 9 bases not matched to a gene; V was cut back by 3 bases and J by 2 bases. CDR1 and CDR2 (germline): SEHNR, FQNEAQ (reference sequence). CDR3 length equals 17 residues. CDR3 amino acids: CASSFQLDRGPTYEQYF. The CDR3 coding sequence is TGTGCCAGCAGCTTCCAATTGGACAGGGGGCCCACCTACGAGCAGTACTTC.

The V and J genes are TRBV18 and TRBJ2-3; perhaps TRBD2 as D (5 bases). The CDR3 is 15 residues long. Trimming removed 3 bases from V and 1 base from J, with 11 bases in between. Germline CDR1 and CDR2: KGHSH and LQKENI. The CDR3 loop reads CASSPRRGRTDTQYF. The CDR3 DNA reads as TGTGCCAGCTCACCTCGTCGCGGGCGCACAGATACGCAGTATTTT.

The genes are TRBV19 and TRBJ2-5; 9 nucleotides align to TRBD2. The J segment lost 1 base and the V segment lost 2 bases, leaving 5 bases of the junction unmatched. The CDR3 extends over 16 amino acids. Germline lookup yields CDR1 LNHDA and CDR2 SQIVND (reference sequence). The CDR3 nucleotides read TGTGCCAGTAGTATACAACTAGCGGGCTTCCAAGAGACCCAGTACTTC. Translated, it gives CASSIQLAGFQETQYF. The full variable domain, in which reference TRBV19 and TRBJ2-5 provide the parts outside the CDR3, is DGGITQSPKYLFRKEGQNVTLSCEQNLNHDAMYWYRQDPGQGLRLIYYSQIVNDFQKGDIAEGYSVSREKKESFPLTVTSAQKNPTAFYLCASSIQLAGFQETQYFGPGTRLLVL.

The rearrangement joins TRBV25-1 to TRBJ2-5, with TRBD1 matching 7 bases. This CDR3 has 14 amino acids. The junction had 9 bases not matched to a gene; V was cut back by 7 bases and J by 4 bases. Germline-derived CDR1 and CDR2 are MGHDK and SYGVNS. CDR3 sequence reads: CASTTPKGAETQYF. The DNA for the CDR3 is TGTGCCAGCACAACCCCTAAGGGGGCAGAGACCCAGTACTTC.

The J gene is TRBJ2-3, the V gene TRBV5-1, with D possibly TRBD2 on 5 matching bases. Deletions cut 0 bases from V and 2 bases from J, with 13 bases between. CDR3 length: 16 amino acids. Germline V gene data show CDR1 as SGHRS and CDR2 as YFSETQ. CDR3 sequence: CASSLGLALITDTQYF. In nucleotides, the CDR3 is TGCGCCAGCAGCTTGGGGTTAGCGCTCATCACAGATACGCAGTATTTT.

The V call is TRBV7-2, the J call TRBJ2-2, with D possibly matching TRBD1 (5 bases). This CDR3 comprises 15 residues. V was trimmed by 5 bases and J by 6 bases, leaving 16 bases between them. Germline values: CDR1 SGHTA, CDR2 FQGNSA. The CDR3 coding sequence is TGTGCCAGCAGCATAAGGTCCCCCAGGGCCGGGGAGCTGTTTTTT. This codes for CASSIRSPRAGELFF.

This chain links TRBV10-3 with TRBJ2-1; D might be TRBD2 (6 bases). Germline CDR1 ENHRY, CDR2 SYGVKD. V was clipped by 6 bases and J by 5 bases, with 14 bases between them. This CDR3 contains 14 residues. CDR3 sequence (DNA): TGTGCCATCAGGGAAGCGGGTACGAACAATGAGCAGTTCTTC. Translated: CAIREAGTNNEQFF.

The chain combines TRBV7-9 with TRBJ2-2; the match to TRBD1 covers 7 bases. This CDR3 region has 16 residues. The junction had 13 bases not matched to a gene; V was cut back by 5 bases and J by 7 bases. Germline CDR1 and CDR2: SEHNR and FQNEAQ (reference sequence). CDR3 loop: CASSPLTGTVYGELFF. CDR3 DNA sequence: TGTGCCAGCAGCCCTCTTACCGGGACAGTCTACGGGGAGCTGTTTTTT.

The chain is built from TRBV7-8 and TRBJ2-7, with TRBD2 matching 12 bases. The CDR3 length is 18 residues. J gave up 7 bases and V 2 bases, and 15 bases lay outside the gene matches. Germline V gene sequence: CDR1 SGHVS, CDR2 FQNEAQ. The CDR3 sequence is CASSLSPRLAGAREEQYF. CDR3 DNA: TGTGCCAGCAGCTTATCCCCCCGACTAGCGGGAGCTCGAGAAGAGCAGTACTTC.